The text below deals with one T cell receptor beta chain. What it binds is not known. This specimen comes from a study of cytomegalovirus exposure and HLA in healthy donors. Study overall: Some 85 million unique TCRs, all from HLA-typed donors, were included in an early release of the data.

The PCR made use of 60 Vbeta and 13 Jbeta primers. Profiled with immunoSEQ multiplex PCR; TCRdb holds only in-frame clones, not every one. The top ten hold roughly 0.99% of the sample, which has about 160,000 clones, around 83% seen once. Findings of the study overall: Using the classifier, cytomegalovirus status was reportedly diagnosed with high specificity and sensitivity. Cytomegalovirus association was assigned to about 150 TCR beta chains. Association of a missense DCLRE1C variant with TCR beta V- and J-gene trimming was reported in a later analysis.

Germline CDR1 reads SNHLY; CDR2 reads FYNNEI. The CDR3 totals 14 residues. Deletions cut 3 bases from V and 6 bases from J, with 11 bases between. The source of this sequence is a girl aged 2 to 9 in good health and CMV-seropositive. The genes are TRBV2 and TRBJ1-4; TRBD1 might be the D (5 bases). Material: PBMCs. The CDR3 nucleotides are TGTGCCAGCAGTGACCGGGTAGGGGATGAAAAACTGTTTTTT. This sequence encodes CASSDRVGDEKLFF.